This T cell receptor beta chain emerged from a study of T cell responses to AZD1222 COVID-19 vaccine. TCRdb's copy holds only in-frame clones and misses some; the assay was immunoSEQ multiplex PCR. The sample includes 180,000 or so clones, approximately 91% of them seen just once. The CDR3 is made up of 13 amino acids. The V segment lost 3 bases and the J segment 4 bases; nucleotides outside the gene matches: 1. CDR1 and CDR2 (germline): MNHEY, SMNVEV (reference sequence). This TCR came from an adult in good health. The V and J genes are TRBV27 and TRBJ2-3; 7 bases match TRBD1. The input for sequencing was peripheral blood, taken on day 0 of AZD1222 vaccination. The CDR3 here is CASSLDRSDTQYF. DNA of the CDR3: TGTGCCAGCAGTTTGGACAGGTCAGATACGCAGTATTTT.